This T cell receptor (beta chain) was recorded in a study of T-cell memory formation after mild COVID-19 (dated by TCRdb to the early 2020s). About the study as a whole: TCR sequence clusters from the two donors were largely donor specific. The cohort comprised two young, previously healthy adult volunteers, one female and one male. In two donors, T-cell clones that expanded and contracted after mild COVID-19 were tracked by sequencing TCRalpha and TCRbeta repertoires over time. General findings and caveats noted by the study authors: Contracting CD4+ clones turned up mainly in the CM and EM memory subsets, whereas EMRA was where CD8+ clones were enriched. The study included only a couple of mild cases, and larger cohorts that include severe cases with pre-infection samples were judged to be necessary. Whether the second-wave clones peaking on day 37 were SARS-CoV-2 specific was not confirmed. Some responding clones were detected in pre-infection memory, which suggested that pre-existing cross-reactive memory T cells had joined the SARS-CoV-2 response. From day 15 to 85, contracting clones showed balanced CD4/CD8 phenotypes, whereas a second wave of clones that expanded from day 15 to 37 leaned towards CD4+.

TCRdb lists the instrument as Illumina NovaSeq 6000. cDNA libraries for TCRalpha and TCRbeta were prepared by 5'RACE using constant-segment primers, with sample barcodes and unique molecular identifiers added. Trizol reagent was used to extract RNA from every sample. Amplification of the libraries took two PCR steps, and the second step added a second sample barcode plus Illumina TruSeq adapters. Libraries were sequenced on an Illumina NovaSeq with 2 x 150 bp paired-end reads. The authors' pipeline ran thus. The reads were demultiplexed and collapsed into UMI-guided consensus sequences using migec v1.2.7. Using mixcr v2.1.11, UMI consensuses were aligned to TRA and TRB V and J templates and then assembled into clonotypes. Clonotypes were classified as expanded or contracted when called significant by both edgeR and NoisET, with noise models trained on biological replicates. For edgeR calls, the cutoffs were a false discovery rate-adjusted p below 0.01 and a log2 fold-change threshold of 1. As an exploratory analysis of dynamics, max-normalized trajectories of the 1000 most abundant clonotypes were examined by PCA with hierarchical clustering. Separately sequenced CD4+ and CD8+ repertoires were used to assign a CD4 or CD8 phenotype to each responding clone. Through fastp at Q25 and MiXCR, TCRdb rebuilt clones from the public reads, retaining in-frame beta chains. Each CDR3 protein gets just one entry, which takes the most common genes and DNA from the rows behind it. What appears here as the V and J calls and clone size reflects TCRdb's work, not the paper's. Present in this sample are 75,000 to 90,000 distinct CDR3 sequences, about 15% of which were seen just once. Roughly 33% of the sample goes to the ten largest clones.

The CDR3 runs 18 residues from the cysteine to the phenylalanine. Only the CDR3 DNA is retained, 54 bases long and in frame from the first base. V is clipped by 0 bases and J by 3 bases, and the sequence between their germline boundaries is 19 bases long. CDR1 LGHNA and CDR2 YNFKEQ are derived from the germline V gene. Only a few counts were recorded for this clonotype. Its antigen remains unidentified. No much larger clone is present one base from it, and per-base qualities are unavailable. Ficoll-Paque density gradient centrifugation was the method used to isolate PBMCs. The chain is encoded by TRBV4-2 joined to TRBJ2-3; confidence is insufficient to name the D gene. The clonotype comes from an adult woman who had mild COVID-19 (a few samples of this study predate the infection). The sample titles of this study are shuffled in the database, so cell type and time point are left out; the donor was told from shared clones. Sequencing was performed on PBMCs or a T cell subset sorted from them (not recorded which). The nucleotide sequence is TGTGCCAGCAGCCAAGATCAAGTGGAGACTCTGGCGACAGATACGCAGTATTTT. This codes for CASSQDQVETLATDTQYF.